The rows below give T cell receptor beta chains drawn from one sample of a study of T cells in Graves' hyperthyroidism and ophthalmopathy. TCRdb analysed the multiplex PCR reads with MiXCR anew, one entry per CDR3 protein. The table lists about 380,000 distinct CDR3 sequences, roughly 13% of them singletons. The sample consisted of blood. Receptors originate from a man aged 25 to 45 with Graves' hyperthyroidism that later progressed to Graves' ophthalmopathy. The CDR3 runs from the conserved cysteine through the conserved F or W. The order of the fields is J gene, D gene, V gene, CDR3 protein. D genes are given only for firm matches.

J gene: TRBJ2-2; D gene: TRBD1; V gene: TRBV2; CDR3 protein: CASSGIQGASGELFF
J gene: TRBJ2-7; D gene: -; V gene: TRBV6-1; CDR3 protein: CASTKTGAIYEQYF
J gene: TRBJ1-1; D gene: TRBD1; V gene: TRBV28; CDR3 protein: CASSSTGGAFF
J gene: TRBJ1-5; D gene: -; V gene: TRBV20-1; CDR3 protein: CSARPSGGRREQPQHF
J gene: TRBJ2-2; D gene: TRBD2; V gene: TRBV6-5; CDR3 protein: CASSYGTSGGGGELFF
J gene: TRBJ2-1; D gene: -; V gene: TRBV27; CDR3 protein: CASSFNGNEQFF
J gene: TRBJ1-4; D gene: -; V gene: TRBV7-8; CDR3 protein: CASSLVYSSEKLFF
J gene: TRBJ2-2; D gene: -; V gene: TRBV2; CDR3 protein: CASSAEGLNTGELFF
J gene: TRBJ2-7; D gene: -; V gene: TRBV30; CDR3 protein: CAWSGWAGKPYEQYF
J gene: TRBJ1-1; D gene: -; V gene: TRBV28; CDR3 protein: CASSLRGQAEAFF
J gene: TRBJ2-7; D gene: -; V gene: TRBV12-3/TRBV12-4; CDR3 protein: CASSFTHYEQYF
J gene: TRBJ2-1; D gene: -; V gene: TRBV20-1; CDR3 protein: CSAPKGSEQFF
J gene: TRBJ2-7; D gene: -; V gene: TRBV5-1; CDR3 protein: CASSFGRDYEQYF
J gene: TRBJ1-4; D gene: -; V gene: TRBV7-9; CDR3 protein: CASSLQVLGAEKLFF
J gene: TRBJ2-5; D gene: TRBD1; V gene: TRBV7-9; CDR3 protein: CASSQYRGQTQYF
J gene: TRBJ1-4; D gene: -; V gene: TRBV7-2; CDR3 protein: CASRAMTGNEKLFF
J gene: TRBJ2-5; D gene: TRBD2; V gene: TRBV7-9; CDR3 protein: CASSRRYTDYRSSGYHQTQYF
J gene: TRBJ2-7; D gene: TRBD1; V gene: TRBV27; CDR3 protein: CASSSPWTGDEQYF
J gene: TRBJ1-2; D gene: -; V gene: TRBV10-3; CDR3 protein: CAITSLVLNTYGYTF
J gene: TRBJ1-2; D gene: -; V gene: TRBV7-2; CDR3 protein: CASSPRGAGRHGYTF
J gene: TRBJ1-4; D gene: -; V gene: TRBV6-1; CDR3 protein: CASSSGSGTPTNEKLFF
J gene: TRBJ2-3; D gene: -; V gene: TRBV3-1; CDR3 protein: CASSQKRAPGHSTDTQYF
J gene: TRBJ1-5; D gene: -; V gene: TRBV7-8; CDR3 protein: CASSRDKVGPQHF
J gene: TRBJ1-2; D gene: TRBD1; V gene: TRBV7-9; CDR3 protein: CASSAGQRGSYTF